This TCR beta chain was retrieved from a study of blood T cell repertoires in COVID-19. Profiled with immunoSEQ multiplex PCR; TCRdb holds only in-frame clones, not every one. The sample records 40,000 or so clones, roughly 80% being singletons. Trimming pared 1 base from V and 1 base from J, leaving 5 bases between. Germline values: CDR1 SGHRS, CDR2 YFSETQ. CDR3 size: 13 residues. The clonotype originates from a human donor with acute or convalescent COVID-19. The donor label of this sample is uncertain. This chain uses TRBV5-1 with TRBJ1-2; D is ambiguous. Material for sequencing was peripheral blood. The CDR3 spells CASSLNNNYGYTF. For the CDR3, the DNA is TGCGCCAGCAGCTTGAACAATAACTATGGCTACACCTTC.